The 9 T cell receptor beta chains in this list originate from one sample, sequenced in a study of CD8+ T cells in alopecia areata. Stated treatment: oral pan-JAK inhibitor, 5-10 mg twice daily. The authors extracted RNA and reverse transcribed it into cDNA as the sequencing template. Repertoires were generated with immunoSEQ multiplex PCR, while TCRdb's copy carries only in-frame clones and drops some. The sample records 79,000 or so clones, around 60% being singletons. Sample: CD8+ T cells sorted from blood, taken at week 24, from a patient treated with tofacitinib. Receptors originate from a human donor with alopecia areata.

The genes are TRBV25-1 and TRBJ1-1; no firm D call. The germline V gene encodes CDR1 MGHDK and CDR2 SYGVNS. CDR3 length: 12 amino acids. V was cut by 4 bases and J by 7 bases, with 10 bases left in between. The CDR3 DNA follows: TGTGCCAGCAGTGCCAGTCAAGTTGAAGCTTTCTTT. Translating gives CASSASQVEAFF.

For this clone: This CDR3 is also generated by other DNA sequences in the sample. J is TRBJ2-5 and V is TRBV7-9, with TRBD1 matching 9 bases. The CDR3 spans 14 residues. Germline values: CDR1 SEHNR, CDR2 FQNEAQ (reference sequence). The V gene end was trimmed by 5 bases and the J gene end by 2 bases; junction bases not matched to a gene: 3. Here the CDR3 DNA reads TGTGCCAGCAGCCCGGGACAGGGTCAAGAGACCCAGTACTTC. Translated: CASSPGQGQETQYF.

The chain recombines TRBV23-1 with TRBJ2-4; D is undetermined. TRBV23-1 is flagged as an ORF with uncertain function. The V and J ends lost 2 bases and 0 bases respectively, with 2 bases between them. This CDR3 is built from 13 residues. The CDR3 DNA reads TGCGCCAGCAGTCAACTAGCCAAAAACATTCAGTACTTC. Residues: CASSQLAKNIQYF.

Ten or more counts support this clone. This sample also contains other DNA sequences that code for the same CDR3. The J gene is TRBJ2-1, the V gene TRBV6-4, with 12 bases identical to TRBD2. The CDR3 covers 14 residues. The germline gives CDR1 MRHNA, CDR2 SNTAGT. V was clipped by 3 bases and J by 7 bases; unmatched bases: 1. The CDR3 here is CASSEGTSGNEQFF. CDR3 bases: TGTGCCAGCAGTGAGGGGACTAGCGGGAATGAGCAGTTCTTC.

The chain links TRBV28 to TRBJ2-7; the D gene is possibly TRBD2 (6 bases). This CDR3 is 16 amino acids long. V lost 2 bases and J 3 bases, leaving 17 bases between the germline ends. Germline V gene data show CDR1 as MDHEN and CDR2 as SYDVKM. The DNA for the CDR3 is TGTGCCAGCAGTTTAAGGAGGCAGGGAGGAGTCTACGAGCAGTACTTC. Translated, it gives CASSLRRQGGVYEQYF.

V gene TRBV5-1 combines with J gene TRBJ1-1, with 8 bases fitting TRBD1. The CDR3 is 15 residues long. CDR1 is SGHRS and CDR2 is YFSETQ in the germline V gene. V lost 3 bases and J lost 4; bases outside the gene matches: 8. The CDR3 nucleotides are TGCGCCAGCAGCTCCGTACAGGGGGATGGCACTGAAGCTTTCTTT. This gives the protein CASSSVQGDGTEAFF.

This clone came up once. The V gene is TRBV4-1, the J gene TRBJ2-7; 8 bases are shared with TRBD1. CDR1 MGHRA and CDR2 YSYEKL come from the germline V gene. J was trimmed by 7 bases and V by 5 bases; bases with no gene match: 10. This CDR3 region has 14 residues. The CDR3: CASSFGQGAGEQYF. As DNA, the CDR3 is TGCGCCAGCAGCTTTGGACAGGGCGCGGGGGAGCAGTACTTC.

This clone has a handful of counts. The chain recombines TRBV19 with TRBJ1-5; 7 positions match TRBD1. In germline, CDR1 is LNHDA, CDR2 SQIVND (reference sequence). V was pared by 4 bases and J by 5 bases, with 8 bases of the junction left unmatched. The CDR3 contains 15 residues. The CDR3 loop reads CASSTQTGRDQPQHF. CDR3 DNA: TGTGCCAGTAGTACACAGACAGGGAGGGATCAGCCCCAGCATTTT.

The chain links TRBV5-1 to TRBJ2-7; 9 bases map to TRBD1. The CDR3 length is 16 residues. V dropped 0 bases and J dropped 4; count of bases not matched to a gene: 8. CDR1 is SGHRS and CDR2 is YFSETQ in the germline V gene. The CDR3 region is CASSLAATGGGYEQYF. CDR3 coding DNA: TGCGCCAGCAGCTTGGCCGCGACAGGGGGAGGTTACGAGCAGTACTTC.